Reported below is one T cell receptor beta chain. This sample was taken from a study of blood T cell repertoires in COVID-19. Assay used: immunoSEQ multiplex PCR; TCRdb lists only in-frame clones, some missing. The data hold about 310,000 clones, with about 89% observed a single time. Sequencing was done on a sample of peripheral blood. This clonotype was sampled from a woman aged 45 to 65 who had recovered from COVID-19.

The CDR3: CASSQTSASNQPQHF. In nucleotides, the CDR3 is TGCGCCAGCAGCCAAACTTCCGCGAGCAATCAGCCCCAGCATTTT. The rearrangement uses TRBV4-3 and TRBJ1-5; no firm D call. V dropped 2 bases and J dropped 1 base, with 9 bases sitting between them. From germline, CDR1 is LGHNA and CDR2 YSLEER. This CDR3 contains 15 residues.